A selection of T cell receptor beta chains follows, all from one sample in a study of shared clonotypes between healthy human individuals. Here immunoSEQ multiplex PCR was the method, and the copy in TCRdb shows in-frame clones only, minus some. Here the sample spans 2 million to 2.5 million clones, roughly 92% being singletons. The sequenced sample consisted of naive CD4+ T cells from PBMCs. The receptor source for this set is a man aged 18-30 years in good health. Some clones in this sample may be carry-over from other donors' samples. The CDR3 runs from the conserved cysteine through the conserved F or W. D genes are given only for firm matches. Size values are once, few and many counts, or a class for expanded clones, and some rows have none.

d_call,v_call,clone_size,j_call,cdr3_aa,cdr3_nt
.,TRBV6-4,.,TRBJ1-2,CASSDGQNYGYTF,TGTGCCAGCAGTGACGGCCAGAACTATGGCTACACCTTC
.,TRBV5-1,once,TRBJ2-7,CASSQASGLYEQYF,TGCGCCAGCAGCCAGGCCTCGGGACTCTACGAGCAGTACTTC
TRBD1,TRBV2,.,TRBJ2-3,CASSEAQALGTGGTDTQYF,TGTGCCAGCAGTGAAGCCCAGGCACTCGGGACAGGGGGCACAGATACGCAGTATTTT
TRBD1,TRBV25-1,.,TRBJ2-7,CASSRSGGIYEQYF,TGTGCCAGCAGCCGGTCAGGGGGTATTTACGAGCAGTACTTC
.,TRBV2,.,TRBJ1-1,CASSEGFNTEAFF,TGTGCCAGCAGTGAAGGGTTTAACACTGAAGCTTTCTTT
.,TRBV7-9,.,TRBJ1-4,CASSLAGSNEKLFF,TGTGCCAGCAGCTTAGCAGGGTCTAATGAAAAACTGTTTTTT
TRBD1,TRBV28,.,TRBJ1-2,CASSLGTGLRGYTF,TGTGCCAGCAGTTTAGGGACAGGCCTTCGGGGCTACACCTTC
.,TRBV18,.,TRBJ2-7,CASSPKGGTKTVGQYF,TGTGCCAGCTCACCAAAGGGTGGGACGAAAACCGTCGGGCAGTACTTC
.,TRBV2,.,TRBJ2-1,CASSEARASYNEQFF,TGTGCCAGCAGTGAAGCCAGGGCCTCCTACAATGAGCAGTTCTTC
.,TRBV2,.,TRBJ2-1,CASSGKSRVEQFF,TGTGCCAGCAGTGGTAAATCCCGGGTTGAGCAGTTCTTC
.,TRBV6-6,.,TRBJ1-2,CASSNAGTNYGYTF,TGTGCCAGCAGTAACGCGGGAACTAACTATGGCTACACCTTC
TRBD1,TRBV5-4,once,TRBJ1-4,CASSSNRGRGEKLFF,TGTGCCAGCAGCTCAAACAGGGGGCGCGGTGAAAAACTGTTTTTT
TRBD1,TRBV27,once,TRBJ1-2,CASSRQGPGSSYTF,TGTGCCAGCAGCCGACAGGGACCTGGTAGTAGCTACACCTTC
.,TRBV28,once,TRBJ1-6,CASSLPDRNNSPLHF,TGTGCCAGCAGTTTGCCGGACAGAAATAATTCACCCCTCCACTTT
TRBD1,TRBV27,once,TRBJ1-1,CASSLRRQGGEAFF,TGTGCCAGCAGTTTACGGCGACAGGGGGGTGAAGCTTTCTTT
.,TRBV7-3,.,TRBJ2-7,CASRNGSWGNTLAYEQYF,TGTGCCAGCAGGAATGGGAGTTGGGGGAATACGTTGGCCTACGAGCAGTACTTC
.,TRBV19,.,TRBJ1-1,CASSLGQGRDTEAFF,TGTGCCAGTAGTCTCGGCCAGGGGCGGGACACTGAAGCTTTCTTT
.,TRBV6-6,.,TRBJ2-7,CASSLAGGTYEQYF,TGTGCCAGCAGTCTAGCTGGAGGGACCTACGAGCAGTACTTC
TRBD1,TRBV6-1,.,TRBJ2-3,CAGTGQSTDTQYF,TGTGCCGGAACGGGACAGAGCACAGATACGCAGTATTTT
TRBD2,TRBV19,.,TRBJ2-5,CASSISGRGETQYF,TGTGCCAGTAGTATTAGCGGGAGAGGTGAGACCCAGTACTTC
TRBD2,TRBV5-1,.,TRBJ2-7,CASSWTGTTDYEQYF,TGCGCCAGCAGCTGGACCGGGACTACTGATTACGAGCAGTACTTC
.,TRBV5-1,.,TRBJ1-4,CASSYRAPNEKLFF,TGCGCCAGCAGCTACAGGGCCCCTAATGAAAAACTGTTTTTT
.,TRBV28,.,TRBJ1-2,CASSSGGGYGYTF,TGTGCCAGCAGTTCCGGGGGGGGTTATGGCTACACCTTC
.,TRBV29-1,few,TRBJ1-1,CSVSNTEAFF,TGCAGCGTTAGTAACACTGAAGCTTTCTTT
.,TRBV6-6,.,TRBJ2-1,CAIQLDYEGEQFF,TGTGCCATCCAGCTGGATTACGAGGGTGAGCAGTTCTTC